The table lists the clone carrying this T cell receptor (beta chain) with a few counts. Its antigen is currently unknown. This specimen comes from a study of CD8 T cells in ankylosing spondylitis. Trimming cost V 2 bases and J 11 bases, with 12 bases left between them. The CDR3 is made up of 12 amino acids. Germline lookup yields CDR1 SGHVS and CDR2 FQNEAQ. Study results and caveats: Characteristic, it appeared, of ankylosing spondylitis blood was a TCR beta motif of about eight highly homologous variants.

TCRdb re-analysed the 5' RACE reads in MiXCR, keeping a single row per CDR3 protein. The table has 100,000 to 150,000 distinct CDR3 sequences, roughly a sixth seen once. Input material: blood, either unsorted or a sorted T cell fraction (not recorded which). This rearrangement joins TRBV7-8 to TRBJ1-1, with a tentative D call TRBD1 (5 bases). The receptor's source is a male donor with ankylosing spondylitis. This chain's CDR3 is CASSLYQGGAFF. As DNA, the CDR3 is TGTGCCAGCAGCTTATATCAGGGTGGTGCTTTCTTT.